A selection of T cell receptor beta chains follows, all from one sample in a study of cytomegalovirus exposure and HLA in healthy donors. Method: immunoSEQ multiplex PCR; TCRdb's copy keeps in-frame clones and lacks some. Its table records 45,000 to 55,000 clones. Specimen: PBMCs. Receptors were obtained from a woman between 45 and 60 years old in good health and CMV-seropositive. Each CDR3 is given with its conserved first and last residue. The order of the fields is D gene, V gene, J gene, CDR3 DNA, CDR3 protein. A D gene is named only where the DNA matches it firmly.

D: TRBD1; V: TRBV7-2; J: TRBJ2-7; DNA: TGTGCCAGCAGCTTAGACCAGGGGGCGGGCTACGAGCAGTACTTC; CDR3: CASSLDQGAGYEQYF
D: .; V: TRBV2; J: TRBJ1-5; DNA: TGTGCCAGCAGCCGACAGATTAGCAATCAGCCCCAGCATTTT; CDR3: CASSRQISNQPQHF
D: TRBD1; V: TRBV6-6; J: TRBJ1-5; DNA: TGTGCCAGCAGTCCCCGGGACAGGGCTGGCAATCAGCCCCAGCATTTT; CDR3: CASSPRDRAGNQPQHF
D: TRBD1; V: TRBV11-3; J: TRBJ1-3; DNA: TGTGCCAGCAGCTTAACACACACGGACAGGGTTTCTGGAAACACCATATATTTT; CDR3: CASSLTHTDRVSGNTIYF
D: .; V: TRBV5-4; J: TRBJ1-1; DNA: TGTGCCAGCAGCTTGGGAGGTGCGGGGGGCACTGAAGCTTTCTTT; CDR3: CASSLGGAGGTEAFF
D: .; V: TRBV7-8; J: TRBJ2-2; DNA: TGTGCCAGCAGCTATCCTGGGGGCCCGAACACCGGGGAGCTGTTTTTT; CDR3: CASSYPGGPNTGELFF
D: TRBD2; V: TRBV6-5; J: TRBJ2-1; DNA: TGTGCCAGCAGTTCGTCTGCGGGGGGCTCGTACAATGAGCAGTTCTTC; CDR3: CASSSSAGGSYNEQFF
D: TRBD2; V: TRBV7-9; J: TRBJ2-3; DNA: TGTGCCAGCAGCTTAGGAGCGGGAGGTACAGATACGCAGTATTTT; CDR3: CASSLGAGGTDTQYF
D: TRBD1; V: TRBV30; J: TRBJ1-1; DNA: TGCGCCTGGAGTGTACATACAGGGGGCCGGACTGAAGCTTTCTTT; CDR3: CAWSVHTGGRTEAFF
D: TRBD1; V: TRBV5-1; J: TRBJ1-1; DNA: TGCGCCAGCAGTCCCGACAGGGCGATGAACACTGAAGCTTTCTTT; CDR3: CASSPDRAMNTEAFF
D: TRBD2; V: TRBV19; J: TRBJ2-3; DNA: TGTGCCAGTAGTATAGGAGGGCTAGCGGGCGGCACAGATACGCAGTATTTT; CDR3: CASSIGGLAGGTDTQYF
D: TRBD2; V: TRBV4-3; J: TRBJ2-3; DNA: TGCGCCAGCAGCCAAGATCCGGCCCTAGCGGGGGCAGATACGCAGTATTTT; CDR3: CASSQDPALAGADTQYF
D: TRBD1; V: TRBV29-1; J: TRBJ1-5; DNA: TGCAGCGTTACTGGGACAGGGCCTAAGGTAGCCAATCAGCCCCAGCATTTT; CDR3: CSVTGTGPKVANQPQHF
D: TRBD2; V: TRBV5-3; J: TRBJ2-3; DNA: TGTGCCAGAAGCTTGGGGCCAACTAGCGGGGGAAGCACAGATACGCAGTATTTT; CDR3: CARSLGPTSGGSTDTQYF
D: TRBD2; V: TRBV19; J: TRBJ2-1; DNA: TGTGCCCCCAGTATAAGTCGGGGACTAGCGGGTGACTACAATGAGCAGTTCTTC; CDR3: CAPSISRGLAGDYNEQFF
D: TRBD2; V: TRBV6-1; J: TRBJ2-5; DNA: TGTGCCGCAAGACTAGCGGGGGTGGACGAGACCCAGTACTTC; CDR3: CAARLAGVDETQYF
D: .; V: TRBV9; J: TRBJ1-3; DNA: TGTGCCAGCAGCTTCGAGGGAAACACCATATATTTT; CDR3: CASSFEGNTIYF
D: .; V: TRBV5-1; J: TRBJ1-1; DNA: TGCGCCAGCAGCTACAACCCAGGGAACACTGAAGCTTTCTTT; CDR3: CASSYNPGNTEAFF
D: TRBD1; V: TRBV27; J: TRBJ2-7; DNA: TGTGCCACCAAGTCGGACAGGAACTACGAGCAGTACTTC; CDR3: CATKSDRNYEQYF
D: .; V: TRBV18; J: TRBJ2-3; DNA: TGTGCCAGCTCATGGCGGGCGAACTTGTGGACAGATACGCAGTATTTT; CDR3: CASSWRANLWTDTQYF
D: TRBD1; V: TRBV30; J: TRBJ1-2; DNA: TGTGCCTGGAGCAGGGGGCACAGCTATGGCTACACCTTC; CDR3: CAWSRGHSYGYTF
D: TRBD1; V: TRBV6-6; J: TRBJ1-3; DNA: TGTGCCAGCAGTTACGGGACAGGGAGGGGAAACACCATATATTTT; CDR3: CASSYGTGRGNTIYF
D: TRBD1; V: TRBV10-2; J: TRBJ1-2; DNA: TGCGCCAGCATTCCCGAGGGGACAGGGAACGGCTACACCTTC; CDR3: CASIPEGTGNGYTF
D: TRBD2; V: TRBV4-2; J: TRBJ2-1; DNA: TGTGCCAGCAGCCAAGCTGGCGCGGGAGCCCAGTTCTTC; CDR3: CASSQAGAGAQFF
D: .; V: TRBV28; J: TRBJ1-1; DNA: TGTGCCAGCAGTTCAGGGTACACTGAAGCTTTCTTT; CDR3: CASSSGYTEAFF
D: .; V: TRBV28; J: TRBJ2-7; DNA: TGTGCCAGCAGTCCCCCCGGGAGCGGCTACGAGCAGTACTTC; CDR3: CASSPPGSGYEQYF
D: .; V: TRBV11-2; J: TRBJ2-1; DNA: TGTGCCAGCAGCTTTCAGCCGGGAGAGGGTTACAATGAGCAGTTCTTC; CDR3: CASSFQPGEGYNEQFF
D: .; V: TRBV19; J: TRBJ2-7; DNA: TGTGCCAGTAGCTCGGTGTTTGGGGCCAGGGGCTACGAGCAGTACTTC; CDR3: CASSSVFGARGYEQYF
D: .; V: TRBV27; J: TRBJ1-2; DNA: TGTGCCAGCAGTTCCGCAAGAGGCCTCTATGGCTACACCTTC; CDR3: CASSSARGLYGYTF
D: .; V: TRBV2; J: TRBJ1-5; DNA: TGTGCCAGCAGGAAATCCCGGGACACTAGCAATCAGCCCCAGCATTTT; CDR3: CASRKSRDTSNQPQHF
D: .; V: TRBV5-4; J: TRBJ2-1; DNA: TGTGCCAGCAGCTTGCCAACCACAGGGAACAATGAGCAGTTCTTC; CDR3: CASSLPTTGNNEQFF
D: TRBD1; V: TRBV5-1; J: TRBJ2-5; DNA: TGCGCCAGCAGCTGGACAGGGGGCTCCCAAGAGACCCAGTACTTC; CDR3: CASSWTGGSQETQYF
D: .; V: TRBV18; J: TRBJ2-3; DNA: TGTGCCAGCTCACCACTCGACAGTAGCACAGATACGCAGTATTTT; CDR3: CASSPLDSSTDTQYF
D: TRBD1; V: TRBV6-1; J: TRBJ2-7; DNA: TGTGCCAGCACAGCGGGACAGGGCGTCCACGAGCAGTACTTC; CDR3: CASTAGQGVHEQYF
D: TRBD1; V: TRBV7-2; J: TRBJ1-5; DNA: TGTGCCAGCAGCCCGGGCCCGCCGAAGACAGGGTTGAATCAGCCCCAGCATTTT; CDR3: CASSPGPPKTGLNQPQHF
D: .; V: TRBV7-9; J: TRBJ2-5; DNA: TGTGCCAGCAGCTTAGCGGGGGCACGGCAAGAGACCCAGTACTTC; CDR3: CASSLAGARQETQYF
D: TRBD1; V: TRBV19; J: TRBJ1-5; DNA: TGTGCCAGTAGACTCGGACAGGCAAATTATCAGCCCCAGCATTTT; CDR3: CASRLGQANYQPQHF
D: .; V: TRBV28; J: TRBJ2-1; DNA: TGTGCCAGCAGCCCCCTTCGAGATGAGCAGTTCTTC; CDR3: CASSPLRDEQFF
D: TRBD1; V: TRBV30; J: TRBJ1-1; DNA: TGTGCCTGTACCGGGACAGGGCTCTTGAACACTGAAGCTTTCTTT; CDR3: CACTGTGLLNTEAFF
D: .; V: TRBV19; J: TRBJ1-6; DNA: TGTGCCAGTAGTCGGGGGGGTGGGAATTCACCCCTCCACTTT; CDR3: CASSRGGGNSPLHF
D: TRBD2; V: TRBV9; J: TRBJ2-7; DNA: TGTGCCAGCAGCTTCAGCGGGACCACCTCCCACGAGCAGTACTTC; CDR3: CASSFSGTTSHEQYF
D: .; V: TRBV4-3; J: TRBJ1-2; DNA: TGCGCCAGCAGCCAAGATCGGGGGAGGAACTATGGCTACACCTTC; CDR3: CASSQDRGRNYGYTF
D: .; V: TRBV18; J: TRBJ2-5; DNA: TGTGCCAGCTCCCTCTCAATTCGGGAGACCCAGTACTTC; CDR3: CASSLSIRETQYF
D: TRBD2; V: TRBV2; J: TRBJ2-7; DNA: TGTGCCAGCAGTGAAGGGGGGGTTAGCGGGAGGTACGAGCAGTACTTC; CDR3: CASSEGGVSGRYEQYF
D: .; V: TRBV5-8; J: TRBJ2-1; DNA: TGTGCCAGCAGCTTTAACTCCCTAGGTTGGTTCTTC; CDR3: CASSFNSLGWFF
D: TRBD1; V: TRBV6-4; J: TRBJ2-1; DNA: TGTGCCAGCAGTATACAGGGGGCTCTTGAGCAGTTCTTC; CDR3: CASSIQGALEQFF